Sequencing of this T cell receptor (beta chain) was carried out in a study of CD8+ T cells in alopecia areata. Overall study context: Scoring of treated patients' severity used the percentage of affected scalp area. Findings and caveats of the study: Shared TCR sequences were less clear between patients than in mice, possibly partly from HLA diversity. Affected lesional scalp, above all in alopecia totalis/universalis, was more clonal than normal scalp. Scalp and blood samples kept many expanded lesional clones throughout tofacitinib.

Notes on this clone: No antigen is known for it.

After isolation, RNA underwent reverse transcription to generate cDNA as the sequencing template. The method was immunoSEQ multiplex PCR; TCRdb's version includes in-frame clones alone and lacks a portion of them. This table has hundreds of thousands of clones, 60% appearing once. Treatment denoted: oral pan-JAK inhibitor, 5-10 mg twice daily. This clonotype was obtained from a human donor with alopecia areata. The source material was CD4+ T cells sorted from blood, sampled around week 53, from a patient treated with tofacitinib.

The CDR3 bases are TGTGCCAGCAGCGGAACTCGGCAGCAAAACTATGGCTACACCTTC. Its protein is CASSGTRQQNYGYTF. The V and J genes are TRBV7-9 and TRBJ1-2, with D hard to call. The CDR3 runs to 15 residues. The V end lost 5 bases, the J end lost 2 bases, and 15 bases lay between the germline ends. CDR1 is SEHNR and CDR2 is FQNEAQ in the germline V gene (reference sequence).